Each of the 3 T cell receptor beta chains below was sequenced from the same sample in a study of shared clonotypes between healthy human individuals. Clones were sequenced by immunoSEQ multiplex PCR, and TCRdb holds only the in-frame ones, with some missing. The sample shows under 2,500,000 clones, 95% of them seen only once. Sequencing was performed on naive CD4+ T cells sorted from blood. The subset denotes: CD45RA+ positively selected. These receptors were taken from a man aged 18 to 29 in good health.

This rearrangement joins TRBV4-1 to TRBJ2-7; D not resolved. This CDR3 contains 18 residues. V was cut by 0 bases and J by 5 bases, with 23 bases left in between. Germline CDR1 is MGHRA and CDR2 is YSYEKL. DNA for the CDR3: TGCGCCAGCAGCCAAGAGGATTGGAACAGTGGGATGAGGAACGAGCAGTACTTC. The encoded protein is CASSQEDWNSGMRNEQYF.

This clone showed up just once. The V gene is TRBV30, the J gene TRBJ1-6; D may be TRBD1 (6 bases). V was cut by 4 bases and J by 0 bases, with 16 bases left in between. The CDR3 contains 17 residues. Per germline, CDR1 GTSNPN and CDR2 SVGIG (reference sequence). CDR3 bases: TGTGCCTGGACCCTGGACAGTTCAAGCTCCTATAATTCACCCCTCCACTTT. This encodes CAWTLDSSSSYNSPLHF.

This clone is a singleton in its sample. The chain links TRBV19 to TRBJ1-5; 7 bases agree with TRBD1. The CDR3 covers 16 residues. Germline CDR1 and CDR2: LNHDA and SQIVND (reference sequence). V was clipped by 1 base and J by 0 bases; unmatched bases: 3. CDR3 protein: CASSIGDSNSNQPQHF. CDR3 DNA sequence: TGTGCCAGTAGTATAGGGGACAGCAATAGCAATCAGCCCCAGCATTTT.